This passage covers 8 T cell receptor beta chains from one sample sequenced in a study of cytomegalovirus exposure and HLA in healthy donors. Repertoires were generated with immunoSEQ multiplex PCR, while TCRdb's copy carries only in-frame clones and drops some. The sample includes about 200,000 clones, about 79% seen only once; the top ten take roughly 13%. Material for sequencing was PBMCs. The receptors come from a woman in her twenties or thirties in good health and CMV-seropositive.

In DNA, the CDR3 is TGTGCCAGCAGCTCCGCTAGCGGGGACACCGGGGAGCTGTTTTTT. It yields the protein CASSSASGDTGELFF. This rearrangement joins TRBV11-3 to TRBJ2-2; 9 bases match TRBD2. Germline CDR1 SGHNT, CDR2 YENEEA. This CDR3 has 15 residues. Trimming at V came to 4 bases and at J to 3 bases, leaving 3 bases not matched to a gene.

The chain's CDR3 is CASSSGHSSSYEQYF. The DNA of the CDR3 is TGTGCCAGTAGTAGCGGACACTCAAGCTCCTACGAGCAGTACTTC. V usage is TRBV19 and J usage is TRBJ2-7, with D possibly being TRBD1 (5 bases). V lost 4 bases and J lost 0, with 13 bases in between. The germline V gene has CDR1 LNHDA and CDR2 SQIVND (reference sequence). This CDR3 is built from 15 residues.

This clone showed up many times. The chain couples TRBV19 to TRBJ1-5; D is uncertain. V gave up 4 bases and J gave up 5 bases, with 9 bases separating them. The germline gives CDR1 LNHDA, CDR2 SQIVND (reference sequence). This CDR3 is 13 amino acids long. CDR3 residues: CASSTGNDQPQHF. The CDR3 DNA reads TGTGCCAGTAGTACAGGTAACGATCAGCCCCAGCATTTT. The full variable domain, its missing parts supplied by reference TRBV19 and TRBJ1-5, is DGGITQSPKYLFRKEGQNVTLSCEQNLNHDAMYWYRQDPGQGLRLIYYSQIVNDFQKGDIAEGYSVSREKKESFPLTVTSAQKNPTAFYLCASSTGNDQPQHFGDGTRLSIL.

The chain employs TRBV5-1 and TRBJ2-3; a weak D match, TRBD2 (5 bases). The CDR3 has 16 residues. Germline lookup yields CDR1 SGHRS and CDR2 YFSETQ. Trimming removed 1 base at V and 3 bases at J, with 15 bases between. The CDR3 reads CASSLRLIAQTDTQYF. CDR3 bases: TGCGCCAGCAGCTTGAGGCTAATAGCGCAGACAGATACGCAGTATTTT.

The chain couples TRBV7-9 to TRBJ2-1; D is perhaps TRBD1 (5 bases). There are 15 residues in the CDR3. The germline V gene encodes CDR1 SEHNR and CDR2 FQNEAQ (reference sequence). Trimming left V 5 bases short and J 4 bases short, with 15 bases between. The CDR3 nucleotides read TGTGCCAGCAGCCCTCGGGCAGGGCGATACAATGAGCAGTTCTTC. Protein sequence: CASSPRAGRYNEQFF.

The genes are TRBV6-5 and TRBJ1-5, with D unresolved. Trimming removed 2 bases at V and 6 bases at J, with 8 bases between. The germline V gene has CDR1 MNHEY and CDR2 SVGAGI. There are 13 residues in the CDR3. CDR3: CASSYAEGQPQHF. Written as DNA, the CDR3 is TGTGCCAGCAGTTACGCGGAGGGTCAGCCCCAGCATTTT.

The chain carries TRBV19 and TRBJ1-5; 8 bases agree with TRBD1. There are 15 residues in the CDR3. Trimming at V came to 4 bases and at J to 4 bases, leaving 6 bases not matched to a gene. Germline assignment: CDR1 LNHDA and CDR2 SQIVND (reference sequence). CDR3 loop: CASSSGTGLNQPQHF. As DNA, the CDR3 is TGTGCCAGTAGTAGCGGGACAGGCCTTAATCAGCCCCAGCATTTT. The complete variable domain, with remaining parts taken from reference TRBV19 and TRBJ1-5, reads DGGITQSPKYLFRKEGQNVTLSCEQNLNHDAMYWYRQDPGQGLRLIYYSQIVNDFQKGDIAEGYSVSREKKESFPLTVTSAQKNPTAFYLCASSSGTGLNQPQHFGDGTRLSIL.

This clone came up a few times. CDR3 in DNA: TGTGCCAGTAGTATAGTTTGGGGGGGCAATCAGCCCCAGCATTTT. Its protein is CASSIVWGGNQPQHF. This chain connects TRBV19 to TRBJ1-5; tentative D call: TRBD1 (5 bases). The V and J ends lost 1 base and 2 bases respectively, with 9 bases between them. The CDR3 has 15 residues. From germline, CDR1 is LNHDA and CDR2 SQIVND (reference sequence). Complete variable domain (other parts from reference TRBV19 and TRBJ1-5): DGGITQSPKYLFRKEGQNVTLSCEQNLNHDAMYWYRQDPGQGLRLIYYSQIVNDFQKGDIAEGYSVSREKKESFPLTVTSAQKNPTAFYLCASSIVWGGNQPQHFGDGTRLSIL.